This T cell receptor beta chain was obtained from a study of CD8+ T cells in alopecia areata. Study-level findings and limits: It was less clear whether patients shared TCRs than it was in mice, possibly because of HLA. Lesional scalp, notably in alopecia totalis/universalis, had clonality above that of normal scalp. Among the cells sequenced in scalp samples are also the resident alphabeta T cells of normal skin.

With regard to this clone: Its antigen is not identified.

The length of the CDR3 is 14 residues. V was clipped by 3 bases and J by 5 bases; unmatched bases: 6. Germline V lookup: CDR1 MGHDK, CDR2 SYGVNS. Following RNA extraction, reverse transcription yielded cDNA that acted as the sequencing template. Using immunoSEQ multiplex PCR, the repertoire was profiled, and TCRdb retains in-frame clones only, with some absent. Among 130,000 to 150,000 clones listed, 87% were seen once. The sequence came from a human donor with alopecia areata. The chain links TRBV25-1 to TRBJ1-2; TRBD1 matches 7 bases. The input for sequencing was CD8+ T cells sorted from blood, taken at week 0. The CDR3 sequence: CASSDWDRDYGYTF. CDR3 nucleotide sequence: TGTGCCAGCAGTGATTGGGACAGAGATTATGGCTACACCTTC.